What follows are 7 T cell receptor beta chains derived from one specimen sequenced in a study of blood T cell repertoires in COVID-19. The protocol was immunoSEQ multiplex PCR, while the TCRdb copy is restricted to in-frame clones and leaves out a portion. The data show approximately 150,000 clones, approximately 80% seen once. The sample comprised peripheral blood. These receptors were obtained from a human donor in a cohort sampled during active COVID-19.

This sequence joins TRBV6-5 and TRBJ2-7, with TRBD1 matching 9 bases. Germline assignment: CDR1 MNHEY and CDR2 SVGAGI. The CDR3 extends over 14 amino acids. Trimming at V came to 6 bases and at J to 6 bases, leaving 9 bases not matched to a gene. CDR3 amino acids: CASRPGQGVSEQYF. The CDR3 DNA follows: TGTGCCAGCAGGCCGGGACAGGGAGTATCCGAGCAGTACTTC.

CDR3 sequence reads: CASSLGGDYGYTF. In nucleotides, the CDR3 is TGTGCCAGCAGCTTGGGGGGCGACTATGGCTACACCTTC. The genes are TRBV5-5 and TRBJ1-2, with D tentatively TRBD1 (5 bases). Germline values: CDR1 SGHKS, CDR2 YYEKEE (reference sequence). Between the trimmed V and J ends, which lost 0 bases and 3 bases, there was a span of 6 bases. This CDR3 is 13 amino acids long.

The gene calls are TRBV9 and TRBJ2-1, with D possibly TRBD1 on 6 matching bases. Germline loops: CDR1 SGDLS, CDR2 YYNGEE. Trimming stripped 0 bases from V and 10 bases from J, with 14 bases between. The CDR3 spans 14 residues. CDR3 amino acids: CASSVVEWGREQFF. The CDR3 DNA reads TGTGCCAGCAGCGTAGTTGAGTGGGGGCGGGAGCAGTTCTTC. Full variable domain (missing parts from reference TRBV9 and TRBJ2-1): DSGVTQTPKHLITATGQRVTLRCSPRSGDLSVYWYQQSLDQGLQFLIQYYNGEERAKGNILERFSAQQFPDLHSELNLSSLELGDSALYFCASSVVEWGREQFFGPGTRLTVL.

Concerning this clone: This sample includes further DNA sequences coding for the same CDR3. This chain links TRBV2 with TRBJ2-7; D is ambiguous. CDR1 and CDR2 from the germline V gene are SNHLY and FYNNEI. The germline V and J ends were trimmed by 3 bases and 2 bases, with 2 bases remaining between them. The CDR3 consists of 11 residues. DNA for the CDR3: TGTGCCAGCAGTGACACCTACGAGCAGTACTTC. Amino acid sequence: CASSDTYEQYF.

This clone was counted only a few times. The rearrangement links TRBV6-2 or TRBV6-3 to TRBJ2-7; the match to TRBD1 covers 7 bases. Germline lookup yields CDR1 MNHEY and CDR2 SVGEGT. Trimming at V came to 0 bases and at J to 5 bases, leaving 13 bases not matched to a gene. This CDR3 has 17 amino acids. CDR3 sequence reads: CASSYSKVLGGKDEQYF. CDR3 sequence (DNA): TGTGCCAGCAGTTACTCGAAGGTATTAGGGGGCAAGGACGAGCAGTACTTC.

The chain combines TRBV5-1 with TRBJ1-1; D is perhaps TRBD1 (5 bases). V lost 2 bases and J 4 bases, leaving 12 bases between the germline ends. The CDR3 is made up of 14 amino acids. In germline, CDR1 is SGHRS, CDR2 YFSETQ. In nucleotides, the CDR3 is TGCGCCAGCAGCTTCACCGGGGGAAGCACTGAAGCTTTCTTT. Translation gives CASSFTGGSTEAFF.

The J gene is TRBJ2-7, the V gene TRBV6-5, with D possibly TRBD1 on 6 matching bases. CDR1 is MNHEY, CDR2 SVGAGI, per germline. This CDR3 has 14 amino acids. The V end lost 6 bases, the J end lost 7 bases, and 19 bases lay between the germline ends. CDR3 nucleotides: TGTGCCAGCAGAAGCGTTGCAGGGGCCGTGGAGCAGTACTTC. It codes for CASRSVAGAVEQYF.